Below are 30 T cell receptor beta chains sequenced from a single sample in a study of blood T cells in healthy people across ages. Alongside a J-beta primer mix, a sample-barcoded 5' primer served in a second PCR lasting roughly 6 to 11 cycles. TCRdb re-analysed the 5' RACE reads in MiXCR, keeping a single row per CDR3 protein. The profile shows almost 1 million distinct CDR3 sequences, 51% of them singletons. The sequencing input was blood. These receptors came from a woman aged 55-69 years in good health.

This clonotype was observed a few times. The chain joins TRBV7-2 to TRBJ2-7; 8 bases fit TRBD2. With 5 bases clipped from V and 7 bases from J, the junction kept 13 bases outside the gene matches. The germline gives CDR1 SGHTA, CDR2 FQGNSA. The CDR3 has 15 residues. The CDR3 bases are TGTGCCAGCAGCCCCCGTCCGGGACTAGAAAATGAGCAGTACTTC. Translated, it gives CASSPRPGLENEQYF.

This clonotype has only a few counts. This chain joins TRBV7-9 and TRBJ2-7; maybe TRBD2 (5 bases). Germline V CDR1 and CDR2: SEHNR, FQNEAQ (reference sequence). The CDR3 has 12 residues. V dropped 3 bases and J dropped 6 bases, with 9 bases sitting between them. For the CDR3, the DNA is TGTGCCAGCAGCTTCGTTGGGAGCGAGCAGTACTTC. Translation gives CASSFVGSEQYF.

V usage is TRBV5-1 and J usage is TRBJ2-1, with TRBD2 as a possible D gene (6 bases). This CDR3 has 14 amino acids. Between the trimmed V and J ends, which lost 2 bases and 10 bases, there was a span of 16 bases. The V gene's germline CDR1 is SGHRS and CDR2 YFSETQ. The CDR3 protein is CASSFGTGGHEQFF. CDR3 sequence (DNA): TGCGCCAGCAGCTTCGGGACTGGTGGCCACGAGCAGTTCTTC.

This clonotype was seen a single time. A much larger clone sits a single nucleotide away, making a read error possible. V usage is TRBV9 and J usage is TRBJ2-2, with TRBD2 as a possible D gene (6 bases). Between the trimmed V and J ends, which lost 4 bases and 6 bases, there was a span of 19 bases. Per the germline V gene, CDR1 is SGDLS and CDR2 is YYNGEE. The CDR3 is 16 residues long. CDR3 residues: CASSSTPRTTPGELFF. CDR3 nucleotide sequence: TGTGCCAGCAGCTCTACACCCCGGACTACACCCGGGGAGCTGTTTTTT.

The rearrangement links TRBV29-1 to TRBJ1-2, with D perhaps matching TRBD1 (5 bases). CDR3 length: 13 residues. Germline V gene data show CDR1 as SQVTM and CDR2 as ANQGSEA. Deletions cut 6 bases from V and 4 bases from J, with 15 bases between. CDR3 DNA: TGCAGCGTGGCTCCGACCGGGGGCTATGGCTACACCTTC. Translating gives CSVAPTGGYGYTF.

This chain connects TRBV29-1 to TRBJ2-3; weak D call: TRBD2 (5 bases). V was pared by 8 bases and J by 0 bases, with 12 bases between. The CDR3 is 13 residues long. Per germline, CDR1 SQVTM and CDR2 ANQGSEA. CDR3 sequence: CSFFSGSTDTQYF. DNA of the CDR3: TGCAGCTTTTTCAGCGGAAGCACAGATACGCAGTATTTT.

This clonotype was counted only a few times. This chain links TRBV4-1 with TRBJ2-5; TRBD2 is a possible D gene (5 bases). V dropped 4 bases and J dropped 3 bases, with 15 bases sitting between them. This CDR3 has 15 amino acids. Per the germline V gene, CDR1 is MGHRA and CDR2 is YSYEKL. CDR3 sequence reads: CASSLGAAVEETQYF. The CDR3 DNA follows: TGCGCCAGCAGCCTGGGAGCGGCCGTGGAAGAGACCCAGTACTTC.

The chain joins TRBV11-1 to TRBJ1-2; D gene uncertain. V was trimmed by 5 bases and J by 4 bases, leaving 17 bases between them. Germline V lookup: CDR1 SGHAT, CDR2 FQDESV (reference sequence). CDR3 length: 15 amino acids. CDR3 sequence (DNA): TGTGCCAGCAGCCCACGAAGAGCCGTGACCTATGGCTACACCTTC. Translating it yields CASSPRRAVTYGYTF.

The chain recombines TRBV15 with TRBJ2-1; 7 bases align to TRBD1. CDR3 length: 16 amino acids. V lost 1 base and J lost 10; bases outside the gene matches: 13. Germline-derived CDR1 and CDR2 are LNHNV and YYDKDF (reference sequence). The CDR3 sequence: CATSRGNRGFFEEQFF. CDR3 DNA sequence: TGTGCCACCAGCAGAGGTAACAGGGGCTTTTTTGAAGAGCAGTTCTTC.

This clonotype showed up just once. The CDR3 nucleotides read TGCAGTGCAACTCGGACCGGAACCATATCTAACTATGGCTACACCTTC. This sequence encodes CSATRTGTISNYGYTF. The rearrangement links TRBV20-1 to TRBJ1-2, with D hard to call. This CDR3 region has 16 residues. V gave up 6 bases and J gave up 0 bases, with 20 bases separating them. In germline, CDR1 is DFQATT, CDR2 SNEGSKA (reference sequence).

The chain couples TRBV7-3 to TRBJ2-1; TRBD1 might be the D (6 bases). This CDR3 is 20 amino acids long. Trimming took off 0 bases at V and 0 bases at J, with 21 bases between the two ends. Germline CDR1 SGHTA, CDR2 FQGTGA. CDR3 region: CASSLTVGRGRVSSYNEQFF. The CDR3 coding sequence is TGTGCCAGCAGCTTAACGGTGGGCAGGGGAAGGGTGAGCTCCTACAATGAGCAGTTCTTC.

The chain links TRBV4-1 to TRBJ2-7; D is uncertain. V lost 3 bases and J 2 bases, leaving 14 bases between the germline ends. Germline CDR1 reads MGHRA; CDR2 reads YSYEKL. This CDR3 has 15 amino acids. The CDR3: CASSQPRGGAYEQYF. CDR3 in DNA: TGCGCCAGCAGCCAGCCTAGAGGCGGAGCCTACGAGCAGTACTTC.

The sample holds a few counts of this clonotype. The chain recombines TRBV10-3 with TRBJ2-7; no clear D. V was clipped by 5 bases and J by 0 bases, with 11 bases between them. Per germline, CDR1 ENHRY and CDR2 SYGVKD. The CDR3 runs to 14 residues. This CDR3 is CAISRPGSSYEQYF. The CDR3 DNA reads as TGTGCCATCAGTAGGCCGGGTAGCTCCTACGAGCAGTACTTC.

V is TRBV10-3 and J is TRBJ2-5; D unresolved. Per germline, CDR1 ENHRY and CDR2 SYGVKD. V gave up 2 bases and J gave up 3 bases, with 13 bases separating them. The CDR3 runs to 15 residues. In nucleotides, the CDR3 is TGTGCCATCAGTGAGAATGACTTGCCTAAAGAGACCCAGTACTTC. This encodes CAISENDLPKETQYF.

In its sample, this clonotype was seen a few times. V usage is TRBV29-1 and J usage is TRBJ2-1; D remains unclear. Trimming took 7 bases from V and 4 from J, leaving 8 bases between them. The CDR3 totals 11 residues. Germline V gene data show CDR1 as SQVTM and CDR2 as ANQGSEA. The CDR3 region has the DNA TGCAGCGCCGACCGATACAATGAGCAGTTCTTC. This codes for CSADRYNEQFF.

This clonotype was seen more than once but under ten times. This chain joins TRBV27 and TRBJ2-7; 9 positions match TRBD1. Germline V lookup: CDR1 MNHEY, CDR2 SMNVEV (reference sequence). V lost 8 bases, J lost 4 bases, and 12 bases stayed unmatched. The CDR3 has 15 amino acids. The CDR3 region is CASGMLGTGQYEQYF. The CDR3, as DNA: TGTGCCAGCGGGATGCTCGGGACAGGGCAATACGAGCAGTACTTC.

With respect to this clonotype: A much larger clone lies one base from this, so it may be a read error. This sequence joins TRBV29-1 and TRBJ2-5; 8 nucleotides agree with TRBD2. The CDR3 totals 14 residues. V lost 7 bases, J lost 10 bases, and 17 bases stayed unmatched. Germline V gene lookup returns CDR1 SQVTM and CDR2 ANQGSEA. The CDR3 loop is CSAEGTRGEGIQYF. The DNA of the CDR3 is TGCAGCGCCGAAGGGACTAGGGGGGAAGGGATCCAGTACTTC.

The chain links TRBV11-2 to TRBJ2-3; D is unresolved. The CDR3 is 18 amino acids. V was cut by 3 bases and J by 0 bases, with 19 bases left in between. Per germline, CDR1 SGHAT and CDR2 FQNNGV. The CDR3 nucleotides are TGTGCCAGCAGCTTTGGCTTCATAGGCGGAACTAGCACAGATACGCAGTATTTT. This encodes CASSFGFIGGTSTDTQYF.

V and J are TRBV18 and TRBJ2-5; TRBD1 matches 7 bases. The CDR3 is 16 amino acids. CDR1 and CDR2 (germline): KGHSH, LQKENI. The V segment lost 3 bases and the J segment 3 bases; nucleotides outside the gene matches: 10. Here the CDR3 reads CASSPRQLGTEETQYF. The CDR3 DNA reads as TGTGCCAGCTCACCCCGGCAGCTGGGGACAGAAGAGACCCAGTACTTC.

This clonotype occurred a few times. This chain links TRBV9 with TRBJ2-5; D is ambiguous. This CDR3 is built from 13 residues. The ends were cut back, 0 bases at V and 5 bases at J, with 8 bases in the middle. CDR1 and CDR2 from the germline V gene are SGDLS and YYNGEE. The CDR3 loop reads CASSVGGMETQYF. The CDR3 DNA reads as TGTGCCAGCAGCGTAGGTGGGATGGAGACCCAGTACTTC. The full variable domain, rest sourced from reference TRBV9 and TRBJ2-5, is DSGVTQTPKHLITATGQRVTLRCSPRSGDLSVYWYQQSLDQGLQFLIQYYNGEERAKGNILERFSAQQFPDLHSELNLSSLELGDSALYFCASSVGGMETQYFGPGTRLLVL.

The chain uses TRBV5-1 and TRBJ2-3; D call uncertain. CDR3 size: 16 residues. Trimming removed 6 bases at V and 2 bases at J, with 19 bases between. Per germline, CDR1 SGHRS and CDR2 YFSETQ. CDR3 in amino acids: CASTHDTPKVTDTQYF. The CDR3 DNA follows: TGCGCCAGCACCCACGACACCCCGAAGGTCACAGATACGCAGTATTTT.

As to this clonotype: One junction end does not reproduce the germline sequence, and a read error may be involved. The chain couples TRBV27 to TRBJ2-1; no clear D. Germline CDR1 reads MNHEY; CDR2 reads SMNVEV (reference sequence). The CDR3 has 11 residues. The CDR3: CATQYYSEQFF. DNA of the CDR3: TGTGCCACCCAGTATTACAGTGAGCAGTTCTTC.

The rearrangement links TRBV28 to TRBJ2-7; D is unclear. This CDR3 region has 15 residues. Germline V gives CDR1 MDHEN, CDR2 SYDVKM. Trimming pared 6 bases from V and 0 bases from J, leaving 15 bases between. The CDR3 bases are TGTGCCAGCAGCCATAGTTGGACGCCCTCCTACGAGCAGTACTTC. As protein: CASSHSWTPSYEQYF.

The table lists this clonotype with a few counts. The genes are TRBV18 and TRBJ2-7, with TRBD2 matching over 12 bases. The trim removed 3 bases at V and 7 bases at J, leaving 4 bases unmatched. The CDR3 is 14 amino acids. Looked up from germline, CDR1 is KGHSH and CDR2 is LQKENI. The CDR3 nucleotides read TGTGCCAGCTCACCCGAGACTAGCGGGAGAGAGCAGTACTTC. Amino acid sequence: CASSPETSGREQYF.

This clonotype has only a few counts. The V gene is TRBV25-1, the J gene TRBJ1-4; tentatively, D is TRBD1 (5 bases). Trimming removed 3 bases at V and 7 bases at J, with 12 bases between. Germline CDR1 reads MGHDK; CDR2 reads SYGVNS. There are 14 residues in the CDR3. This chain's CDR3 is CASSDRGVGEKLFF. The CDR3 nucleotides read TGTGCCAGCAGTGATCGAGGGGTAGGTGAAAAACTGTTTTTT.

CDR3 in DNA: TGTGCCAGCAGCCCCCAAGAAGGCTACACCTTC. Amino acids: CASSPQEGYTF. The J gene is TRBJ1-2, the V gene TRBV7-2; no firm D call. V lost 5 bases, J lost 8 bases, and 9 bases lay in between. Germline lookup yields CDR1 SGHTA and CDR2 FQGNSA. The CDR3 has 11 residues.

This chain's CDR3 is CASSSLPWRPRGQETQYF. CDR3 coding DNA: TGTGCCAGCAGTTCCCTCCCCTGGCGTCCGAGGGGCCAAGAGACCCAGTACTTC. This chain connects TRBV6-2 or TRBV6-3 to TRBJ2-5; D is possibly TRBD1 or TRBD2 (5 bases each). V lost 4 bases and J lost 1, with 22 bases in between. The CDR3 length is 18 residues. CDR1 and CDR2 from the germline V gene are MNHEY and SVGEGT.

Here the CDR3 reads CASSLFRQGYRNQPQHF. Here the CDR3 DNA reads TGTGCCAGCAGTTTATTCAGACAGGGGTATCGCAATCAGCCCCAGCATTTT. This chain joins TRBV28 and TRBJ1-5; 8 nucleotides line up with TRBD1. The CDR3 loop spans 17 amino acids. Trimming removed 1 base from V and 2 bases from J; junction bases left unmatched: 7. The germline CDR1 and CDR2 sequences are MDHEN and SYDVKM. Full variable domain (remainder filled in from reference TRBV28 and TRBJ1-5): DVKVTQSSRYLVKRTGEKVFLECVQDMDHENMFWYRQDPGLGLRLIYFSYDVKMKEKGDIPEGYSVSREKKERFSLILESASTNQTSMYLCASSLFRQGYRNQPQHFGDGTRLSIL.

The genes are TRBV4-1 and TRBJ2-7; D possibly corresponds to TRBD1 (6 bases). The CDR3 spans 16 residues. The germline V and J ends were trimmed by 5 bases and 2 bases, with 19 bases remaining between them. CDR1 MGHRA and CDR2 YSYEKL come from the germline V gene. The CDR3 nucleotides read TGCGCCAGCAGCTCTTACAGGGTGGGGTCAACCTACGAGCAGTACTTC. This encodes CASSSYRVGSTYEQYF.

This clonotype appeared a few times. CDR3 DNA sequence: TGCGCCAGCAGCCAAGAGGCGCTCGGCAGGGGGCTTTACAATGAGCAGTTCTTC. Amino acids: CASSQEALGRGLYNEQFF. V usage is TRBV4-1 and J usage is TRBJ2-1; 8 bases agree with TRBD1. The CDR3 consists of 18 residues. J lost 4 bases, V lost 0 bases, and 11 bases had no gene match. Germline values: CDR1 MGHRA, CDR2 YSYEKL.